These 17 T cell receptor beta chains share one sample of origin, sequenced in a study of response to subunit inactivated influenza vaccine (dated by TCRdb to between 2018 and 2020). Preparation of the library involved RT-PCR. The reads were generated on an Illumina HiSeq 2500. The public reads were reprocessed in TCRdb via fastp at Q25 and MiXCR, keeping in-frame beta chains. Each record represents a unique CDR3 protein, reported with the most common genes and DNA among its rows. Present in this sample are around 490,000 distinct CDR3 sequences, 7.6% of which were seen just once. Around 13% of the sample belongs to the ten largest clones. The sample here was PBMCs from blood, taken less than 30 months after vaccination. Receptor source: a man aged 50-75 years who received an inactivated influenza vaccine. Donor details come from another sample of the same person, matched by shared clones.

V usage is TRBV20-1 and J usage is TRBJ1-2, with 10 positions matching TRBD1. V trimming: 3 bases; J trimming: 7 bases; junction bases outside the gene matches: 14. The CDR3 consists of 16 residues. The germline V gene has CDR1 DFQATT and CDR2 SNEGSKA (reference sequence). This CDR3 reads CSARDRGAYQGGGYTF. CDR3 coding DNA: TGCAGTGCTAGGGACAGGGGGGCCTACCAAGGAGGTGGCTACACCTTC.

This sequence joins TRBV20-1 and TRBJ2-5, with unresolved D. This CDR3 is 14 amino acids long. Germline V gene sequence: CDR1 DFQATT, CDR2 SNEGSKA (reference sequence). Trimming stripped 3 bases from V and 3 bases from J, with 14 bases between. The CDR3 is CSARFKLAEETQYF. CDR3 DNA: TGCAGTGCTAGGTTTAAACTCGCTGAAGAGACCCAGTACTTC.

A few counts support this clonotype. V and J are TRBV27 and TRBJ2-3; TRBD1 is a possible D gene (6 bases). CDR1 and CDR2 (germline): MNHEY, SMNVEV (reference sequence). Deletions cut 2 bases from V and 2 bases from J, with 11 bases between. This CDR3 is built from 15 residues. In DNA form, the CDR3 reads TGTGCCAGCAGTTTAATAGGACAGATCACAGATACGCAGTATTTT. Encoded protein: CASSLIGQITDTQYF.

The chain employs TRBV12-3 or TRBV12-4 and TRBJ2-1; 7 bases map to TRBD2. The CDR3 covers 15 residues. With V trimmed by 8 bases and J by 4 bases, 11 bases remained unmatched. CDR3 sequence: CASRMRAGLYNEQFF. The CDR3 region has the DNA TGTGCCAGCCGTATGAGAGCGGGGTTATACAATGAGCAGTTCTTC.

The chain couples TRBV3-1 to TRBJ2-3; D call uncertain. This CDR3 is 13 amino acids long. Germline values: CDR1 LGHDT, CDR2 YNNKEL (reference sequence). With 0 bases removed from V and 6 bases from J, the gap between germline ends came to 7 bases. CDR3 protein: CASSQDRKDTQYF. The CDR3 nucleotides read TGTGCCAGCAGCCAAGATCGAAAGGATACGCAGTATTTT.

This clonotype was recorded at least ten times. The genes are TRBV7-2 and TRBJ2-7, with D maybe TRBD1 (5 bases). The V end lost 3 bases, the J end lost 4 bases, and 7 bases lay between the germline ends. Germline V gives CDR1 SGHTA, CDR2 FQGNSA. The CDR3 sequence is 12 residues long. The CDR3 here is CASSFQGYEQYF. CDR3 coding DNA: TGTGCCAGCAGCTTCCAGGGTTACGAGCAGTACTTC.

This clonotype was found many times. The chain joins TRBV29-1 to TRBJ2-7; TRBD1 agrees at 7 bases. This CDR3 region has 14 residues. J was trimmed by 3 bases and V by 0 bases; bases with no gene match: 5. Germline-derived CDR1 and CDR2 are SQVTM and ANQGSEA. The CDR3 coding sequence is TGCAGCGTTGAAGAGAGGACAGGTAACTACGAGCAGTACTTC. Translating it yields CSVEERTGNYEQYF.

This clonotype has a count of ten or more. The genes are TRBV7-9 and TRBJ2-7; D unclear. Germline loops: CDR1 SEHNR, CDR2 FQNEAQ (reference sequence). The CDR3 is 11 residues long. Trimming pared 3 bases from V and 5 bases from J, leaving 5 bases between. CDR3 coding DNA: TGTGCCAGCAGCTTCCAAAACGAGCAGTACTTC. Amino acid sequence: CASSFQNEQYF.

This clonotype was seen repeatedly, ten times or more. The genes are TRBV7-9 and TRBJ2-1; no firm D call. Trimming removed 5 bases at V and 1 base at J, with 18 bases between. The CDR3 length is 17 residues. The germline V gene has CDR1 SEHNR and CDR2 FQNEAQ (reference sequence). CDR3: CASSPPSDRRSYNEQFF. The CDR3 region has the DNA TGTGCCAGCAGCCCACCGTCGGACCGTCGGTCCTACAATGAGCAGTTCTTC.

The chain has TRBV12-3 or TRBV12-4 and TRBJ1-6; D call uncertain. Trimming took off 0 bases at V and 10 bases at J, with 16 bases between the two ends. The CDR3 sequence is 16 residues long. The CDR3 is CASSLAAASSGSPLHF. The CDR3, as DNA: TGTGCCAGCAGTTTAGCTGCAGCATCCTCGGGGTCACCCCTCCACTTT.

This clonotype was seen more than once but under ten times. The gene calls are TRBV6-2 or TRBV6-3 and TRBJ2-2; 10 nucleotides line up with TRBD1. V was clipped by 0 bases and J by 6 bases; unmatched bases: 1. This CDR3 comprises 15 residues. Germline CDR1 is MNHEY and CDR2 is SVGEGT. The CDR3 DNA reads TGTGCCAGCAGTTACTCCGGACAGGGGGCCGGGGAGCTGTTTTTT. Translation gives CASSYSGQGAGELFF.

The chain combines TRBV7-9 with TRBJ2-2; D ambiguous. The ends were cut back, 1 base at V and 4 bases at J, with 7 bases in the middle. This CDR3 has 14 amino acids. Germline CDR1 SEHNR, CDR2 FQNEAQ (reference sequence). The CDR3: CASSLGEFTGELFF. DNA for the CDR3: TGTGCCAGCAGCTTAGGAGAGTTCACCGGGGAGCTGTTTTTT.

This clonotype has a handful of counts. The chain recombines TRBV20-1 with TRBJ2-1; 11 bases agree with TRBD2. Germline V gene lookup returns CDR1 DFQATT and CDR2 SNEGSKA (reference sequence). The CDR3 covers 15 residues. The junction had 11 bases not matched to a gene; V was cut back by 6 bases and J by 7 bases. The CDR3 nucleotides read TGCAGTGCCGGACTTAGCGGGAGGGCAGGGAATGAGCAGTTCTTC. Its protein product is CSAGLSGRAGNEQFF.

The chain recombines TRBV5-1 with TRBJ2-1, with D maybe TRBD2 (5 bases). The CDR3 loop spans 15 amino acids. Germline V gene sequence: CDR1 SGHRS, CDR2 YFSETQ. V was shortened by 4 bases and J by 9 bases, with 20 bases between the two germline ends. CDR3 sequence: CASSLGVPLILEQFF. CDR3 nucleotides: TGCGCCAGCAGCCTCGGGGTCCCTTTGATTCTTGAGCAGTTCTTC.

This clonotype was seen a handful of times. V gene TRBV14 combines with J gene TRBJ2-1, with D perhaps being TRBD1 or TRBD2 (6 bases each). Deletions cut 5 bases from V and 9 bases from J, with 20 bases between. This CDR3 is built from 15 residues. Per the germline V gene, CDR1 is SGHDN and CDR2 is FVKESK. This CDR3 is CASSWTGGTSSEQFF. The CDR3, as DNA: TGTGCCAGCAGCTGGACCGGGGGCACTAGCAGTGAGCAGTTCTTC.

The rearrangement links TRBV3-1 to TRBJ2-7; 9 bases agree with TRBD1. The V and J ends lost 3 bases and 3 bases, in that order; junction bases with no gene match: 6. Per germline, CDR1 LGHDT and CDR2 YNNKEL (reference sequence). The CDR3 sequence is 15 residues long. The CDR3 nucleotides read TGTGCCAGCAGCCACGGGACAGGGAGTGTCTACGAGCAGTACTTC. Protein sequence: CASSHGTGSVYEQYF.

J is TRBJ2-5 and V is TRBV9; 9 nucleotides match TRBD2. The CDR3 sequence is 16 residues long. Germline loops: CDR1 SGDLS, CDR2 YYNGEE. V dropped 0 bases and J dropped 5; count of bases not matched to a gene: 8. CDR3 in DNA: TGTGCCAGCAGCGTAGTGTCTAGCGGGACGTCGGAGACCCAGTACTTC. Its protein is CASSVVSSGTSETQYF.